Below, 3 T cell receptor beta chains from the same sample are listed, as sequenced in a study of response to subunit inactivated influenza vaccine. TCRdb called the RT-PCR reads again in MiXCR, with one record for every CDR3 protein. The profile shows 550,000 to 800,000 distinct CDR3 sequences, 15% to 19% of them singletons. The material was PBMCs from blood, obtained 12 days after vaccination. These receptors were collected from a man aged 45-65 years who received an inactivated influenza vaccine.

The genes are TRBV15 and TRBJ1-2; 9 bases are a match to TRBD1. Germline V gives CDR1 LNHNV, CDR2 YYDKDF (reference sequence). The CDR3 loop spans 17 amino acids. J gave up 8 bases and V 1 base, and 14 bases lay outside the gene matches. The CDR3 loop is CATSRAIPYRGLWGYTF. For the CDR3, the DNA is TGTGCCACCAGCAGAGCCATCCCCTACAGGGGGCTGTGGGGCTACACCTTC.

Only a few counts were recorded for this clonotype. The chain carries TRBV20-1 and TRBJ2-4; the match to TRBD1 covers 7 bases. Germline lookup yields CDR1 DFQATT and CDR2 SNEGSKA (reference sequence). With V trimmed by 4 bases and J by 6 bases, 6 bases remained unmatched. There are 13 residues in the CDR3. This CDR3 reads CSAIQGLGNIQYF. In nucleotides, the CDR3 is TGCAGTGCTATACAGGGGCTGGGAAACATTCAGTACTTC.

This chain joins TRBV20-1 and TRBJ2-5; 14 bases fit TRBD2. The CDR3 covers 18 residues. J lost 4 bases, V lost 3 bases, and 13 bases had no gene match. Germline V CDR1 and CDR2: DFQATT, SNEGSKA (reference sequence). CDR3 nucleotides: TGCAGTGCTAGGCCAACCGGGACTAGCGGGAGTCGGGCAGAGACCCAGTACTTC. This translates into CSARPTGTSGSRAETQYF.